A selection of T cell receptor beta chains follows, all from one sample in a study of blood T cell repertoires in COVID-19. The assay was immunoSEQ multiplex PCR, and TCRdb's table has in-frame clones only and misses some. Of almost 250,000 clones detected, about 82% appear once; the ten largest clones hold approximately 9.6%. Sequenced sample: PBMCs or T cells enriched from blood (not recorded which). Receptors originate from a woman in her forties or fifties with acute COVID-19. Both conserved end residues are part of each CDR3. Each record gives: V gene, J gene, D gene, clone size, CDR3 protein, CDR3 DNA. The D gene is left open where the match is weak. Clone sizes are given selectively: once, few, many, or a class where the clone is expanded.

V gene: TRBV6-2/TRBV6-3
J gene: TRBJ2-3
D gene: -
clone size: -
CDR3 protein: CASSPLTRWSTDTQYF
CDR3 DNA: TGTGCCAGCAGTCCACTGACTAGATGGAGCACAGATACGCAGTATTTT

V gene: TRBV7-2
J gene: TRBJ2-7
D gene: -
clone size: once
CDR3 protein: CASSLTDRTAYEQYF
CDR3 DNA: TGTGCCAGCAGCTTAACCGACAGGACGGCCTACGAGCAGTACTTC

V gene: TRBV18
J gene: TRBJ1-5
D gene: -
clone size: -
CDR3 protein: CASSQDRTYDQPQHF
CDR3 DNA: TGTGCCAGCTCACAGGACAGAACCTACGATCAGCCCCAGCATTTT

V gene: TRBV2
J gene: TRBJ1-4
D gene: -
clone size: -
CDR3 protein: CASSAWGPAEKLFF
CDR3 DNA: TGTGCCAGCAGTGCTTGGGGGCCGGCTGAAAAACTGTTTTTT

V gene: TRBV21-1
J gene: TRBJ1-1
D gene: -
clone size: -
CDR3 protein: CASSKGVDRQPQSAFF
CDR3 DNA: TGTGCCAGCAGCAAAGGGGTGGACAGGCAGCCCCAGTCAGCTTTCTTT

V gene: TRBV5-1
J gene: TRBJ1-1
D gene: -
clone size: -
CDR3 protein: CASSLGPERTEAFF
CDR3 DNA: TGCGCCAGCAGCTTGGGCCCGGAGCGGACTGAAGCTTTCTTT

V gene: TRBV12-3/TRBV12-4
J gene: TRBJ1-2
D gene: -
clone size: -
CDR3 protein: CASSYPGGGYTF
CDR3 DNA: TGTGCCAGCAGTTACCCGGGGGGGGGCTACACCTTC

V gene: TRBV7-9
J gene: TRBJ2-7
D gene: -
clone size: once
CDR3 protein: CASSPTRGYEQYF
CDR3 DNA: TGTGCCAGCAGCCCCACACGGGGTTACGAGCAGTACTTC

V gene: TRBV5-4
J gene: TRBJ1-2
D gene: -
clone size: -
CDR3 protein: CASSSGATNYGYTF
CDR3 DNA: TGTGCCAGCAGCTCAGGGGCGACTAACTATGGCTACACCTTC

V gene: TRBV7-2
J gene: TRBJ1-2
D gene: -
clone size: -
CDR3 protein: CASSLVGSANYGYTF
CDR3 DNA: TGTGCCAGCAGCTTAGTCGGCAGCGCTAACTATGGCTACACCTTC

V gene: TRBV5-4
J gene: TRBJ2-7
D gene: -
clone size: few
CDR3 protein: CASSPRGGAREQYF
CDR3 DNA: TGTGCCAGCAGCCCCCGTGGGGGGGCGCGGGAGCAGTACTTC